A selection of T cell receptor beta chains follows, all from one sample in a study of spatial heterogeneity in lung cancer. Each CDR3 protein is one row after TCRdb ran MiXCR on the 5' RACE reads. The data contain under 150,000 distinct CDR3 sequences, 10% to 13% of them singletons. Specimen: PBMCs, collected at follow-up. These receptors originate from a female donor with early-stage non-small cell lung cancer. Each CDR3 is given with its conserved first and last residue. D genes are given only for firm matches. Some rows mark clone size as missing; the rest say once, few, many or name a class of expanded clone.

v_call	j_call	clone_size	d_call	cdr3_nt	cdr3_aa
TRBV5-4	TRBJ1-2	few	.	TGTGCCAGCAGCTTACTGGGACTTATTGGCTACACCTTC	CASSLLGLIGYTF
TRBV19	TRBJ2-1	few	TRBD2	TGTGCCAGTAGTCGACGGACTAGCGGAATTAACAATGAGCAGTTCTTC	CASSRRTSGINNEQFF
TRBV27	TRBJ1-6	.	.	TGTGCCAGCAGTTTCCAGGGTTCTTCACCCCTCCACTTT	CASSFQGSSPLHF
TRBV12-3/TRBV12-4	TRBJ2-5	many	.	TGTGCCAGCACCTTTTCTTTGTCTTCTACGTCTGAGACCCAGTACTTC	CASTFSLSSTSETQYF
TRBV7-4	TRBJ1-5	.	TRBD1	TGTGCCAGCAGTTGCCCCGGTGACAGGGAGATCGATCAGCCCCAGCATTTT	CASSCPGDREIDQPQHF
TRBV5-5	TRBJ2-1	few	.	TGTGCCAGCAGCTTGACTAGCACCTACAATGAGCAGTTCTTC	CASSLTSTYNEQFF
TRBV29-1	TRBJ2-7	.	.	TGCAGCGTTGCCTTAGGGCAGTATCCCTACGAGCAGTACTTC	CSVALGQYPYEQYF
TRBV6-5	TRBJ1-5	many	.	TGTGCCAGCAGTACCAGGGGCAATCAGCCCCAGCATTTT	CASSTRGNQPQHF
TRBV9	TRBJ2-2	few	.	TGTGCCAGCAGCCCTCCCACGTTCACCGGGGAGCTGTTTTTT	CASSPPTFTGELFF
TRBV5-1	TRBJ2-1	few	.	TGCGCCAGCAGCCCTGACAGCTCCTACAATGAGCAGTTCTTC	CASSPDSSYNEQFF
TRBV29-1	TRBJ2-5	few	TRBD2	TGCAGCGTAGAAAAACTGGGACTAGCGCCAGAGACCCAGTACTTC	CSVEKLGLAPETQYF
TRBV28	TRBJ1-6	.	.	TGTGCCAGCAGGGGGGTAGAGAATTCACCCCTCCACTTT	CASRGVENSPLHF
TRBV20-1	TRBJ2-7	.	.	TGCAGTGCTAGAGATCCGGCGGAGCCCTCCTACGAGCAGTACTTC	CSARDPAEPSYEQYF
TRBV7-9	TRBJ1-1	few	.	TGTGCCAGCAGTTTCGGACGGGGGAACACTGAAGCTTTCTTT	CASSFGRGNTEAFF
TRBV4-1	TRBJ1-2	many	.	TGCGCCAGCAGCCAATGGCTAATTTCTGGGACCGCCGTAGCGGCGGGCTACACCTTC	CASSQWLISGTAVAAGYTF
TRBV29-1	TRBJ2-5	few	.	TGCAGCGTGGACGTCGCTAGTGGAGAGACCCAGTACTTC	CSVDVASGETQYF
TRBV4-1	TRBJ2-6	.	.	TGCGCCAGCAGCCAAGTCCACAGCCCAGCCTCTGGGGCCAACGTCCTGACTTTC	CASSQVHSPASGANVLTF
TRBV9	TRBJ1-1	.	.	TGTGCCAGCAGCGTATCTGGGGACACTGAAGCTTTCTTT	CASSVSGDTEAFF
TRBV5-4	TRBJ2-1	few	.	TGTGCCAGCAGCTTGGATTTCCTCAGGGGCAATGAGCAGTTCTTC	CASSLDFLRGNEQFF
TRBV11-2	TRBJ2-1	.	TRBD2	TGTGCCAGCAGCTTAGGTGGGACTAGCGGCAATGAGCAGTTCTTC	CASSLGGTSGNEQFF
TRBV29-1	TRBJ2-1	.	TRBD1	TGCAGCGTTGCAGGGGGCTTTATATACAATGAGCAGTTCTTC	CSVAGGFIYNEQFF
TRBV7-2	TRBJ1-4	few	.	TGTGCCAGCAGCTCCAAGGCAGGGACTAATGAAAAACTGTTTTTT	CASSSKAGTNEKLFF
TRBV7-9	TRBJ2-3	few	TRBD2	TGTGCCAGCAGCCCCGGACTAGCAACAGATACGCAGTATTTT	CASSPGLATDTQYF
TRBV9	TRBJ1-4	many	.	TGTGCCAGCAGCCCGAGGGGCGCCTTTAATGAAAAACTGTTTTTT	CASSPRGAFNEKLFF
TRBV19	TRBJ1-6	many	.	TGTGCCAGTAGTATACCCAACAGGAGCTCCTATAATTCACCCCTCCACTTT	CASSIPNRSSYNSPLHF
TRBV20-1	TRBJ2-1	.	.	TGCAGTGCCCGCTCGGGGCGCCCGTCCAATGAGCAGTTCTTC	CSARSGRPSNEQFF
TRBV11-2	TRBJ2-7	many	.	TGTGCCAGCAGCTTTCAACCGGGGCACTACGAGCAGTACTTC	CASSFQPGHYEQYF
TRBV29-1	TRBJ2-7	.	.	TGCAGCGCCCGAGGGACATCGGGTTGGTCCTACGAGCAGTACTTC	CSARGTSGWSYEQYF
TRBV7-2	TRBJ2-1	.	TRBD2	TGTGCCAGCAGCGGCCCGGGCGGGAGGGGCAATGAGCAGTTCTTC	CASSGPGGRGNEQFF
TRBV2	TRBJ2-3	many	TRBD2	TGTGCCAGCACTTTTAGCGGGAGAGTATCAGATACGCAGTATTTT	CASTFSGRVSDTQYF
TRBV28	TRBJ2-3	few	.	TGTGCCAGCAGACCACCCGGGCTAGACCATTTCACAGATACGCAGTATTTT	CASRPPGLDHFTDTQYF
TRBV2	TRBJ1-5	.	.	TGTGCCAGCAACCGAGAAGGGACTCAGCCCCAGCATTTT	CASNREGTQPQHF
TRBV27	TRBJ1-4	many	.	TGTGCCAGCAGGAAGATACTCGGTGAAAAACTGTTTTTT	CASRKILGEKLFF
TRBV27	TRBJ1-5	few	.	TGTGCCAGCGGATGGGATAGCAATCAGCCCCAGCATTTT	CASGWDSNQPQHF
TRBV3-1	TRBJ2-4	few	.	TGTGCCAGCAGCCGCGGGACAAGGCTAGCCAAAAACATTCAGTACTTC	CASSRGTRLAKNIQYF
TRBV6-5	TRBJ2-7	many	.	TGTGCCAGCAGTTACGACGCATTCGCCGAGCAGTACTTC	CASSYDAFAEQYF
TRBV29-1	TRBJ1-1	.	TRBD1	TGCAGCGTTTATCCCCAGGGGGAGAACACTGAAGCTTTCTTT	CSVYPQGENTEAFF
TRBV7-9	TRBJ1-1	few	TRBD1	TGTGCCAGCAGCCATCAGCAGGGGGCGATCACTGAAGCTTTCTTT	CASSHQQGAITEAFF
TRBV4-2	TRBJ2-1	many	TRBD2	TGTGCCAGCAGCCAAGAGGTTAGCGGGACCGTCTCCTACAATGAGCAGTTCTTC	CASSQEVSGTVSYNEQFF
TRBV4-2	TRBJ2-1	few	.	TGTGCCAGCAGCCAAGATTCACTTGCCCCCGCTGAGCAGTTCTTC	CASSQDSLAPAEQFF
TRBV11-2	TRBJ2-1	.	.	TGTGCCAGCAGTTTTCACCCGGGACACACCTACAATGAGCAGTTCTTC	CASSFHPGHTYNEQFF
TRBV10-3	TRBJ2-1	.	.	TGTGCCATCAGTGAAGGGTCCTGGTACAATGAGCAGTTCTTC	CAISEGSWYNEQFF
TRBV5-4	TRBJ2-3	many	.	TGTGCCAGCAGCTTACCTGGGACACAGAGCACAGATACGCAGTATTTT	CASSLPGTQSTDTQYF
TRBV11-2	TRBJ2-2	many	.	TGTGCCAGCAGCCTCACCAACACCGGGGAGCTGTTTTTT	CASSLTNTGELFF
TRBV28	TRBJ1-5	many	TRBD1	TGTGCCAGCAGATACTCGGACAGGGGCAATCAGCCCCAGCATTTT	CASRYSDRGNQPQHF
TRBV28	TRBJ2-7	few	TRBD2	TGTGCCAGCAGAACCGGACTAGCGAACTTTCAGTACTTC	CASRTGLANFQYF
TRBV18	TRBJ2-1	.	.	TGTGCCAGCTCACCAAAATCGGGCCAGGGGCCCTACAATGAGCAGTTCTTC	CASSPKSGQGPYNEQFF